This TCR beta chain was profiled in a study of OX40 agonist ivuxolimab in advanced cancers. For the study at large: Every 2 weeks, patients received ivuxolimab intravenously, dosed at 0.01 to 10 mg/kg. Partial responses were achieved by three patients, one with hepatocellular carcinoma and two with cutaneous melanoma.

This table comes from immunoSEQ multiplex PCR, and its TCRdb copy is limited to in-frame clones, with some not included. The profile shows 75,000 to 80,000 clones, 65% to 85% of them singletons. V was clipped by 0 bases and J by 0 bases; unmatched bases: 5. CDR1 is LGHNA, CDR2 YSLEER, per germline. The length of the CDR3 is 17 residues. The sequences come from CD4+ or CD8+ T cells sorted from blood, collected in a trial of the OX40 agonist ivuxolimab. This chain links TRBV4-3 with TRBJ1-3, with 7 bases lining up with TRBD1. The sequence was collected from an adult with an advanced solid tumor such as melanoma, head and neck, liver or kidney cancer. CDR3 in amino acids: CASSQEPGGTSGNTIYF. In DNA, the CDR3 is TGCGCCAGCAGCCAAGAGCCAGGGGGTACCTCTGGAAACACCATATATTTT.